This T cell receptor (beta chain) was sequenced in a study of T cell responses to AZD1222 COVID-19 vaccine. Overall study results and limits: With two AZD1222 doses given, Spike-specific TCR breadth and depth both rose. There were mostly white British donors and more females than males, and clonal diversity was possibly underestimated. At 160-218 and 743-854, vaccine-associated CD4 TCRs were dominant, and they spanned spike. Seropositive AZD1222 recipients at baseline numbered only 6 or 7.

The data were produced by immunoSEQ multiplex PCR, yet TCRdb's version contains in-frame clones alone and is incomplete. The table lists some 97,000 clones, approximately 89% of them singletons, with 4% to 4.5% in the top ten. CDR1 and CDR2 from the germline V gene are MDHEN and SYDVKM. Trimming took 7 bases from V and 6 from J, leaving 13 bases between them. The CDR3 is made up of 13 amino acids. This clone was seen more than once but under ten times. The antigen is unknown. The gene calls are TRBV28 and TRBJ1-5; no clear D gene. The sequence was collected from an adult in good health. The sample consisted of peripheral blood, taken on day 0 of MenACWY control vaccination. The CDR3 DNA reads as TGTGCCAGCACCGTACAACGGTTTCAGCCCCAGCATTTT. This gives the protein CASTVQRFQPQHF.